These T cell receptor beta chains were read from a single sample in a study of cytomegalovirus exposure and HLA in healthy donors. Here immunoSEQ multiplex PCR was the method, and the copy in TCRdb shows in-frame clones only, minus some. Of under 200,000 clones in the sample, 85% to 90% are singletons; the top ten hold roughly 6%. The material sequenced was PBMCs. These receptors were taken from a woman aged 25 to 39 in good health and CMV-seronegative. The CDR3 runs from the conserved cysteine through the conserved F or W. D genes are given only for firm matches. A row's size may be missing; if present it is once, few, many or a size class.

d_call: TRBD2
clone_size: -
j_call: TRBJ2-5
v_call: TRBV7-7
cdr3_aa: CASSLRGEQETQYF
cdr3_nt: TGTGCTAGCAGCTTACGGGGGGAGCAAGAGACCCAGTACTTC

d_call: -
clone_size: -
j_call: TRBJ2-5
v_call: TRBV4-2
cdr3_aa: CASSQDREETQYF
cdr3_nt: TGTGCCAGCAGCCAAGATCGGGAGGAGACCCAGTACTTC

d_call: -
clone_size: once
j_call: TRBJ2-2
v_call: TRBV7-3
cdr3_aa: CASSLVGDTGELFF
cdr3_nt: TGTGCCAGCAGCTTAGTAGGGGACACCGGGGAGCTGTTTTTT

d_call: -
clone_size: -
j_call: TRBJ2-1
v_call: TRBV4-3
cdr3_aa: CASSQDRSSYNEQFF
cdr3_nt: TGCGCCAGCAGCCAAGACAGGAGCTCCTACAATGAGCAGTTCTTC

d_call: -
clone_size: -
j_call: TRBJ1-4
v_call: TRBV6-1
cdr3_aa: CASTAAKGGEKLFF
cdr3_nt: TGTGCCAGTACCGCCGCCAAGGGCGGAGAAAAACTGTTTTTT

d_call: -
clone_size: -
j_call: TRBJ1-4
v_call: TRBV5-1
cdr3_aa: CASEKQVNEKLFF
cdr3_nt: TGCGCCAGCGAAAAACAGGTTAATGAAAAACTGTTTTTT

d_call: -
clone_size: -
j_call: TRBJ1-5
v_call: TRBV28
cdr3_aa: CASSFGQSNGNQPQHF
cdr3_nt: TGTGCCAGCAGTTTTGGTCAATCCAACGGCAATCAGCCCCAGCATTTT

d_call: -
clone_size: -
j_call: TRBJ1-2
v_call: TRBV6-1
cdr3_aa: CASEPPLRGGYTF
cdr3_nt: TGTGCCAGCGAACCCCCATTACGCGGAGGCTACACCTTC

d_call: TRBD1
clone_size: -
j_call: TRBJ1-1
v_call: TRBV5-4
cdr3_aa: CASSFRQGGEAFF
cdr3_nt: TGTGCCAGCAGCTTCAGACAGGGCGGTGAAGCTTTCTTT

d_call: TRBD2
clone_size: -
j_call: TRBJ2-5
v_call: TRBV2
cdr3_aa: CASPRLAGEVAQETQYF
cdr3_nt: TGTGCCAGCCCCCGGCTAGCGGGAGAAGTGGCCCAAGAGACCCAGTACTTC

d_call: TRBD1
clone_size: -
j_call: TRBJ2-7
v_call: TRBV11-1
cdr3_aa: CASSLGRDSTYEQYF
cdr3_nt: TGTGCCAGCAGCTTGGGCCGGGACAGCACCTACGAGCAGTACTTC

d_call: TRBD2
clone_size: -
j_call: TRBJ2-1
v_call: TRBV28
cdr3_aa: CASSLGGLAGAAQFF
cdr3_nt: TGTGCCAGCAGTTTAGGGGGACTAGCGGGAGCTGCGCAGTTCTTC

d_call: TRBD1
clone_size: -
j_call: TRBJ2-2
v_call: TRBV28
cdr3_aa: CASIRTGGRTGELFF
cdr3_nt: TGTGCCAGCATTAGGACAGGGGGACGCACCGGGGAGCTGTTTTTT

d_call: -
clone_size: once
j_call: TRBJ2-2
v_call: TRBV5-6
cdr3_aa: CASSRDFSPPGELFF
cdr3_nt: TGTGCCAGCAGCCGGGACTTCTCCCCCCCCGGGGAGCTGTTTTTT

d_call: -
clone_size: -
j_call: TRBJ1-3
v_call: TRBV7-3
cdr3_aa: CASSLTGTARNTIYF
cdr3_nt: TGTGCCAGCAGCTTAACCGGGACGGCTAGAAACACCATATATTTT

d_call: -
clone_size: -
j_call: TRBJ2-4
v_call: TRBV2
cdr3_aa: CASRATEGIRKNIQYF
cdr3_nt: TGTGCCAGCAGAGCAACAGAGGGAATCCGGAAAAACATTCAGTACTTC

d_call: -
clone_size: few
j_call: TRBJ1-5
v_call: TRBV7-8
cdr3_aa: CASSFTAQPQHF
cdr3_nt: TGTGCCAGCAGCTTCACGGCGCAGCCCCAGCATTTT

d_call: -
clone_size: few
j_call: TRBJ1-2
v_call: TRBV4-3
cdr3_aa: CASSQVLNRDNYGYTF
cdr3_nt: TGCGCCAGCAGCCAAGTTTTGAACCGGGACAACTATGGCTACACCTTC

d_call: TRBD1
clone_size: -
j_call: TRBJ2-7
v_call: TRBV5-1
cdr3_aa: CASSSPQGSRIKIYEQYF
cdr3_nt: TGCGCCAGCAGCTCGCCACAGGGGTCAAGGATTAAGATCTACGAGCAGTACTTC

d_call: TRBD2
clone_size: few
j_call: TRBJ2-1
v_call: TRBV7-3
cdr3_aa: CASSLISGGAYEQFF
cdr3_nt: TGTGCCAGCAGCTTAATTAGCGGGGGGGCCTATGAGCAGTTCTTC

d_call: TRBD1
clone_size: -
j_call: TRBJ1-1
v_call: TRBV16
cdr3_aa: CASSSSGTGGGTEAFF
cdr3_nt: TGTGCCAGCAGCTCATCCGGGACAGGGGGCGGGACTGAAGCTTTCTTT

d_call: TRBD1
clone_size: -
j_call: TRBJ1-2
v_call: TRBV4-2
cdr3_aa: CASSQDRDRGASHF
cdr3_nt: TGTGCCAGCAGCCAAGATCGGGACAGGGGCGCCTCCCACTTC

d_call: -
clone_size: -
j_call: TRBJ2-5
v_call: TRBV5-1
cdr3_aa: CASSTGLQEETQYF
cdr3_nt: TGCGCCAGCAGCACCGGACTGCAAGAAGAGACCCAGTACTTC

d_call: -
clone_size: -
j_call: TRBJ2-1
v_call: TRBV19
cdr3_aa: CASSITNRGSGNEQFF
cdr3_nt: TGTGCCAGTAGTATTACGAATAGGGGGTCTGGCAATGAGCAGTTCTTC

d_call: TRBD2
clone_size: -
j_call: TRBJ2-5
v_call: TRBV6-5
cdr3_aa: CASSPGLAPVETQYF
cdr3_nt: TGTGCCAGCAGCCCGGGACTAGCGCCCGTAGAGACCCAGTACTTC

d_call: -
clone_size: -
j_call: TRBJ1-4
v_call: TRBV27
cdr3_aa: CASSLSIDSTNEKLFF
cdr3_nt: TGTGCCAGCAGTTTATCGATTGACAGCACTAATGAAAAACTGTTTTTT

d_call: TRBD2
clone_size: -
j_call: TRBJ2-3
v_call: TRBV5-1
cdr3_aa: CASGLAGAGATQYF
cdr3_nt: TGCGCCAGTGGACTAGCGGGAGCTGGGGCTACGCAGTATTTT

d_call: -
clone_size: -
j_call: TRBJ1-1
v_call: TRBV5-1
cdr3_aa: CASSQAGRAMNTEAFF
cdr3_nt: TGCGCCAGCAGCCAAGCCGGGAGGGCCATGAACACTGAAGCTTTCTTT

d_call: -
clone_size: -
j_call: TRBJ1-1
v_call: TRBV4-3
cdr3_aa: CASSQDRLSEAFF
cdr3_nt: TGCGCCAGCAGCCAAGACAGGTTATCTGAAGCTTTCTTT

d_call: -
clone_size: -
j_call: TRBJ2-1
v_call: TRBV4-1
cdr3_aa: CASSQDQGGNEQFF
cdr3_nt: TGCGCCAGCAGCCAAGATCAGGGGGGTAATGAGCAGTTCTTC